The sequence of this TCR beta chain was determined in a study of T-cell memory formation after mild COVID-19. Regarding the study as a whole: Some clones that responded were present in memory (sampled pre-infection), which suggests cross-reactive memory joined. Later expanders leaned CD4+, whereas clones that contracted between day 15 and 85 were balanced CD4/CD8. Contracting CD4+ clones lay largely in CM and EM, with CD8+ ones residing in EMRA.

TCRdb recomputed calls from the 5' RACE reads with MiXCR, one row per CDR3 protein. The sample comprises a few hundred thousand distinct CDR3 sequences, approximately 15% of which are singletons, and approximately 20% rests with the top ten. This clonotype was recorded many times. Its specificity is unknown. Trimming pared 0 bases from V and 0 bases from J, leaving 13 bases between. Germline assignment: CDR1 SQVTM and CDR2 ANQGSEA. This CDR3 has 16 residues. The genes are TRBV29-1 and TRBJ2-3, with a possible D match to TRBD2 (5 bases). Sequencing was performed on PBMCs or a T cell subset sorted from them (not recorded which). The receptor comes from a man younger than 35 who had mild COVID-19 (a few samples of this study predate the infection). Cell type and time point are not known. The CDR3 region is CSVEDPLSASTDTQYF. CDR3 sequence (DNA): TGCAGCGTTGAAGATCCCCTTAGCGCCAGCACAGATACGCAGTATTTT.